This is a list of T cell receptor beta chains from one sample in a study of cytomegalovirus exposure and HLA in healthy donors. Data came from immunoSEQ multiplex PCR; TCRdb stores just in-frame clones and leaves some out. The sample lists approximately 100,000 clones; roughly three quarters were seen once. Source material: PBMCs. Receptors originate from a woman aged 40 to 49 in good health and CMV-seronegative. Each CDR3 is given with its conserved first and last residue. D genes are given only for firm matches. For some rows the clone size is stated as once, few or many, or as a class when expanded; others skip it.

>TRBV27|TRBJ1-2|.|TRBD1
CASSLGGQGAQGYTF
TGTGCCAGCAGTTTAGGGGGACAGGGGGCTCAAGGCTACACCTTC
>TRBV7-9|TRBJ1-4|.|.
CASSLARGSTNEKLFF
TGTGCCAGCAGCTTAGCCAGGGGCTCAACTAATGAAAAACTGTTTTTT
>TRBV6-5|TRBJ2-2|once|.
CASSRTGPGELFF
TGTGCCAGCAGTCGAACAGGGCCCGGGGAGCTGTTTTTT
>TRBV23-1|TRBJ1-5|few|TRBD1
CASRKGRGRRFDGDQPQHF
TGCGCCAGCAGAAAGGGCAGGGGGCGCAGATTTGATGGCGATCAGCCCCAGCATTTT
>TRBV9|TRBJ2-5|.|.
CASSPDVAGRETQYF
TGTGCCAGCAGCCCCGACGTTGCGGGGCGGGAGACCCAGTACTTC
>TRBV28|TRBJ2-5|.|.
CASSSGDLRRTQYF
TGTGCCAGCAGTTCGGGGGACCTACGGAGGACCCAGTACTTC
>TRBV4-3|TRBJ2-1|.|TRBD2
CASSQDFRTSGGDEQFF
TGCGCCAGCAGCCAAGATTTTAGGACTAGCGGGGGGGACGAGCAGTTCTTC
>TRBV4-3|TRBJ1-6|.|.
CASSQDRARNSPLHF
TGCGCCAGCAGCCAAGACAGGGCCAGGAATTCACCCCTCCACTTT
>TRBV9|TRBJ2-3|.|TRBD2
CASSEYSSGGALDTQYF
TGTGCCAGCAGCGAATACTCAAGCGGGGGGGCATTGGATACGCAGTATTTT
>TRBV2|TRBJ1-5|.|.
CASSARAGDAISNQPQHF
TGTGCCAGCAGTGCTCGAGCAGGGGACGCCATTAGCAATCAGCCCCAGCATTTT
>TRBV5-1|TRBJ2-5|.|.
CASSLYSRGETQYF
TGCGCCAGCAGCTTATATTCAAGGGGAGAGACCCAGTACTTC
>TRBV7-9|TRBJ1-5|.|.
CASSLDLDSRPHF
TGTGCCAGCAGCTTAGATTTGGACAGCCGGCCGCATTTT
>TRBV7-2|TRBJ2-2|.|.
CASSPPGANTGELFF
TGTGCCAGCAGCCCCCCGGGAGCGAACACCGGGGAGCTGTTTTTT
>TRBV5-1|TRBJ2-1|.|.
CASSLGGEEQFF
TGCGCCAGCAGCTTGGGGGGGGAAGAGCAGTTCTTC
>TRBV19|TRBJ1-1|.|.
CASSIAVAAEAFF
TGTGCCAGTAGTATTGCGGTGGCAGCGGAAGCTTTCTTT
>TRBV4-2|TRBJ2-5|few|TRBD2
CSSSQGGSSGGAETQYF
TGTTCCAGCAGCCAAGGGGGGTCTAGCGGGGGGGCGGAGACCCAGTACTTC
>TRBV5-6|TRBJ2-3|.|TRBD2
CASSRQLAYSTDTQYF
TGTGCCAGCAGCCGGCAACTAGCGTATAGCACAGATACGCAGTATTTT
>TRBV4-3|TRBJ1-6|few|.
CASSQEDRLSASPLHF
TGCGCCAGCAGCCAGGAAGACAGGCTGTCAGCGTCACCCCTCCACTTT
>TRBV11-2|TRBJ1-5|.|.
CASSLDASGQPQHF
TGTGCCAGCAGCTTAGACGCCTCCGGTCAGCCCCAGCATTTT
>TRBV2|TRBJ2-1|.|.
CASSLGSPYNEQFF
TGTGCCAGCTCCCTGGGGAGCCCTTACAATGAGCAGTTCTTC
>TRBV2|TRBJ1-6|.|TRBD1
CASRRRGGQGAYNSPLHF
TGTGCCAGCAGACGAAGAGGGGGACAGGGGGCATATAATTCACCCCTCCACTTT
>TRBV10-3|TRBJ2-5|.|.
CAISDEGAGQYF
TGTGCCATCAGTGACGAGGGCGCGGGCCAGTACTTC
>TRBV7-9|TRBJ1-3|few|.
CASSLLRGNTIYF
TGTGCCAGCAGCTTACTCAGGGGAAACACCATATATTTT
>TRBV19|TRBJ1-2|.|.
CASRLTGNYGYTF
TGTGCCAGTAGACTTACAGGGAACTATGGCTACACCTTC
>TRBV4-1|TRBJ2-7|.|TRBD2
CASSQDRRTSGGYEQYF
TGCGCCAGCAGCCAAGACCGTCGGACTAGCGGGGGGTACGAGCAGTACTTC
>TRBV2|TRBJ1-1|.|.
CASSVGYGNTEAFF
TGTGCCAGCAGTGTCGGTTACGGGAACACTGAAGCTTTCTTT
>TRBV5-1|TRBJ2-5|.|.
CASSLASQETQYF
TGCGCCAGCAGCTTGGCCTCCCAAGAGACCCAGTACTTC
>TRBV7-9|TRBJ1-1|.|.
CASSLMDRRVDAFF
TGTGCCAGCAGCCTTATGGACAGACGAGTAGACGCTTTCTTT